This T cell receptor (beta chain) was recovered during a study of T cell responses to AZD1222 COVID-19 vaccine. Overall study findings and caveats: Researchers took repertoire samples only after the peak T cell response had come. Donors, mostly white British, included more females; clonal diversity was possibly underestimated. Baseline antibody screening turned up just a handful of seropositive AZD1222 recipients.

Comment on this clone: Antigen specificity is unknown.

Germline V gives CDR1 MDHEN, CDR2 SYDVKM. V was clipped by 7 bases and J by 3 bases, with 11 bases between them. This CDR3 spans 13 amino acids. The method was immunoSEQ multiplex PCR; TCRdb's version includes in-frame clones alone and lacks a portion of them. The sample shows about 160,000 clones, around nine tenths of them seen only once. The sequence derives from an adult in good health. Material: peripheral blood, obtained on day 0 of AZD1222 vaccination. The rearrangement links TRBV28 to TRBJ2-3, with D perhaps matching TRBD2 (6 bases). The CDR3 here is CASTFGGTDTQYF. CDR3 DNA sequence: TGTGCCAGCACCTTCGGGGGAACAGATACGCAGTATTTT.